The sequence of this TCR beta chain was determined in a study of blood T cell repertoires in COVID-19. Enrollees, about 18 to 90 years old, lived in about two dozen US areas. TCRdb keeps only in-frame clones here, not all; method: immunoSEQ multiplex PCR. The sample records under 300,000 clones, more than 80% being singletons. The CDR3 has 14 amino acids. Germline loops: CDR1 MGHRA, CDR2 YSYEKL. V lost 1 base to trimming and J lost 6 bases, with 10 bases between them. The source of this sequence is a woman aged 18-30 years who had recovered from COVID-19. Input material: PBMCs or T cells enriched from blood (not recorded which). The chain combines TRBV4-1 with TRBJ2-1; perhaps TRBD2 as D (6 bases). CDR3 sequence (DNA): TGCGCCAGCAGCCAAGCTAGCGCTCTCAATGAGCAGTTCTTC. Translating gives CASSQASALNEQFF.